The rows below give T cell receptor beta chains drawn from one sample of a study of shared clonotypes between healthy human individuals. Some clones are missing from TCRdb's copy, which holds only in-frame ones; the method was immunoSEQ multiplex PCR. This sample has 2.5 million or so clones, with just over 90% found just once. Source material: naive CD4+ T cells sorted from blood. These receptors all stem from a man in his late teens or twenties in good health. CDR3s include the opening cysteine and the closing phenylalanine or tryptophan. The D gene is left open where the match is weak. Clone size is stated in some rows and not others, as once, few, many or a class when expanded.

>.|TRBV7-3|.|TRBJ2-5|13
CASSRQVQETQYF
TGTGCCAGCAGCCGACAGGTTCAAGAGACCCAGTACTTC
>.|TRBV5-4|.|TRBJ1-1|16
CASSSGPAGKVTEAFF
TGTGCCAGCAGCTCTGGGCCGGCGGGTAAGGTAACTGAAGCTTTCTTT
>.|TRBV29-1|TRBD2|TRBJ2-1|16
CSVETSGRPVSNEQFF
TGCAGCGTTGAAACTAGCGGGAGGCCGGTTTCGAATGAGCAGTTCTTC
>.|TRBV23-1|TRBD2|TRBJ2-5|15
CASSLPAGGQETQYF
TGCGCCAGCAGTCTACCAGCGGGAGGGCAGGAGACCCAGTACTTC
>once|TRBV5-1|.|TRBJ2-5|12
CASQVDGETQYF
TGCGCCAGCCAGGTGGACGGAGAGACCCAGTACTTC
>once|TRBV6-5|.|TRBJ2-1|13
CASSRTTHGPWFF
TGTGCCAGCAGCCGTACCACCCATGGTCCGTGGTTCTTC
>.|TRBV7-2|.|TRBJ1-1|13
CASSSQGVTEAFF
TGTGCCAGCAGCTCCCAGGGCGTCACTGAAGCTTTCTTT
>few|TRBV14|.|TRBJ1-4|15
CASSPIRQTNEKLFF
TGTGCCAGCAGCCCCATACGACAGACTAATGAAAAACTGTTTTTT
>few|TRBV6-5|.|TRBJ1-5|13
CASSFDSNQPQHF
TGTGCCAGCAGTTTTGATAGCAATCAGCCCCAGCATTTT
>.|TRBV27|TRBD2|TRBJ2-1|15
CASSTLAGGPNGQFF
TGTGCCAGCAGTACCCTAGCGGGAGGGCCTAATGGGCAGTTCTTC
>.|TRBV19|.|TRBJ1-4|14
CASSLQVTNEKLFF
TGTGCCAGTAGTCTACAGGTGACTAATGAAAAACTGTTTTTT
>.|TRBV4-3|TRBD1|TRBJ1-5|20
CASSQDWGYWRQGDSQPQHF
TGCGCCAGCAGCCAAGATTGGGGTTATTGGAGACAGGGGGATAGTCAGCCCCAGCATTTT
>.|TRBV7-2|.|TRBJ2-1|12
CASSPTYNEQFF
TGTGCCAGCAGCCCCACTTACAATGAGCAGTTCTTC
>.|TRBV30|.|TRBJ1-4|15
CAWSVPTGISEKLFF
TGTGCCTGGAGTGTTCCCACAGGGATAAGTGAAAAACTGTTTTTT
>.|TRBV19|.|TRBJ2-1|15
CASRPIDRLGNEQFF
TGTGCCAGTAGGCCCATCGATCGCCTCGGCAATGAGCAGTTCTTC
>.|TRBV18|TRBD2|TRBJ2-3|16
CASSPFAAGGTDTQYF
TGTGCCAGCTCACCATTTGCAGCGGGGGGGACAGATACGCAGTATTTT
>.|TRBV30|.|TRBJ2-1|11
CAWSGGYEQFF
TGTGCCTGGAGTGGGGGCTATGAGCAGTTCTTC
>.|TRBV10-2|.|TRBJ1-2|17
CASSDPDRKTVGYGYTF
TGCGCCAGCAGTGACCCCGACAGAAAAACAGTGGGATATGGCTACACCTTC
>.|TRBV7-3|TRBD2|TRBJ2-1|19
CASSFLLPGTSASYNEQFF
TGTGCCAGCAGCTTCCTCTTACCCGGGACTAGCGCCTCCTACAATGAGCAGTTCTTC
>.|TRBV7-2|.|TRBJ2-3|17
CASSPQSTAGLTDTQYF
TGTGCCAGCAGCCCTCAGTCCACGGCTGGCCTCACAGATACGCAGTATTTT
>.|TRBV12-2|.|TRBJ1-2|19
CASRLAVNLGSYSNYGYTF
TGTGCAAGTCGCTTAGCCGTCAACCTCGGCAGCTACAGTAACTATGGCTACACCTTC
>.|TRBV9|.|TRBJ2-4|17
CASSVGDSLLAKNIQYF
TGTGCCAGCAGCGTAGGAGACAGCCTTCTAGCCAAAAACATTCAGTACTTC
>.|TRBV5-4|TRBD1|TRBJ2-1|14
CASSSTGLDNEQFF
TGTGCCAGCAGCTCGACAGGGTTGGACAATGAGCAGTTCTTC
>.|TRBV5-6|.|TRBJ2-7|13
CASSLDVPNEQYF
TGTGCCAGCAGCTTGGACGTCCCGAACGAGCAGTACTTC
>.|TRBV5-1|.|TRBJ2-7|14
CASSLGGLSYEQYF
TGCGCCAGCAGCTTGGGTGGCCTCTCCTACGAGCAGTACTTC
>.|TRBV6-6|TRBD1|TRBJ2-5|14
CASRPTGGAETQYF
TGTGCCAGCCGCCCTACAGGGGGCGCAGAGACCCAGTACTTC
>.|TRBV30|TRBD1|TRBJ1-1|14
CAWSVGTGGTEAFF
TGTGCCTGGAGTGTAGGGACAGGGGGGACTGAAGCTTTCTTT
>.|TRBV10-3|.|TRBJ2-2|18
CAISEKKGGFGPTGELFF
TGTGCCATCAGTGAGAAGAAAGGGGGATTCGGGCCGACCGGGGAGCTGTTTTTT
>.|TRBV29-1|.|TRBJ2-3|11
CTLGGTDTQYF
TGCACATTGGGGGGCACAGATACGCAGTATTTT
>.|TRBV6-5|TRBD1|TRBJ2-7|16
CASSYSGTGIFYEQYF
TGTGCCAGCAGTTATTCCGGGACAGGGATTTTCTACGAGCAGTACTTC
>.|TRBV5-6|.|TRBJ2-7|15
CASSLEPGETYEQYF
TGTGCCAGCAGCTTGGAGCCAGGTGAGACCTACGAGCAGTACTTC
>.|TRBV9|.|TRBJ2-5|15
CASSVAPNFGETQYF
TGTGCCAGCAGCGTAGCTCCGAATTTCGGAGAGACCCAGTACTTC
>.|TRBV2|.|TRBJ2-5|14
CASSQDNGGETQYF
TGTGCCAGCAGTCAGGATAATGGAGGAGAGACCCAGTACTTC
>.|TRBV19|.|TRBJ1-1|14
CASSIRVRHTEAFF
TGTGCCAGTAGTATACGGGTAAGGCACACTGAAGCTTTCTTT
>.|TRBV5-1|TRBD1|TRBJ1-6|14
CASSPTGQGSPLHF
TGCGCCAGCAGCCCTACGGGACAGGGTTCACCCCTCCACTTT
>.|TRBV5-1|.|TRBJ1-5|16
CASSLAGLGEGQPQHF
TGCGCCAGCAGCTTGGCCGGTTTAGGGGAGGGACAGCCCCAGCATTTT
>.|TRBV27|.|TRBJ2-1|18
CASSYGVWRPLRYNEQFF
TGTGCCAGCAGTTATGGGGTATGGCGGCCCTTGAGGTACAATGAGCAGTTCTTC
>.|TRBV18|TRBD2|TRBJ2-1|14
CASSPASGGDEQFF
TGTGCCAGCTCACCGGCTAGCGGGGGCGATGAGCAGTTCTTC
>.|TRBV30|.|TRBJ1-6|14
CAWRQTGESSPLHF
TGTGCCTGGAGACAGACTGGGGAAAGTTCACCCCTCCACTTT
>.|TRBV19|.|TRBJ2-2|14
CASSRQGGTGELFF
TGTGCCAGTAGTAGGCAGGGTGGGACCGGGGAGCTGTTTTTT
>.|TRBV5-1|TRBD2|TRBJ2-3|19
CASSLAGSSGASSTDTQYF
TGCGCCAGCAGCCTGGCCGGGTCTAGCGGGGCCTCTAGCACAGATACGCAGTATTTT
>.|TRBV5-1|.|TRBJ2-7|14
CASSLSGVGYEQYF
TGCGCCAGCAGCTTATCCGGGGTGGGTTACGAGCAGTACTTC
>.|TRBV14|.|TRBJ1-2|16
CASSPYSGAGRYGYTF
TGTGCCAGCAGCCCCTACTCGGGAGCAGGGCGGTATGGCTACACCTTC
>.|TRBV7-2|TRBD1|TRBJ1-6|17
CASSLLQGQATNSPLHF
TGTGCCAGCAGCCTACTCCAGGGACAGGCTACCAATTCACCCCTCCACTTT
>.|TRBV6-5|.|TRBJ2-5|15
CASSYNGGHQETQYF
TGTGCCAGCAGTTACAACGGGGGCCACCAAGAGACCCAGTACTTC
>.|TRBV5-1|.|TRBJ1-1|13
CASSFIQGTEAFF
TGCGCCAGCAGCTTCATACAGGGAACTGAAGCTTTCTTT
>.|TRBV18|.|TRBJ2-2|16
CASSPPWGANTGELFF
TGTGCCAGCTCACCACCGTGGGGGGCTAACACCGGGGAGCTGTTTTTT
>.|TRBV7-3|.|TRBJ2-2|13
CASSLALGGELFF
TGTGCCAGCAGCTTGGCCTTGGGCGGGGAGCTGTTTTTT